This TCR beta chain was sequenced during a study of cytotoxic CD8 clonotypes in ibrutinib-treated CLL. Overall study context: After a median of about 62 months, about 14 patients stayed remitted and roughly 12 progressed; responses had been partial in 24 and complete in 2.

Germline V gene data show CDR1 as SGHRS and CDR2 as YFSETQ. The CDR3 sequence is 15 residues long. Trimming took 4 bases from V and 1 from J; bases not matched to a gene: 5. Clones were sequenced by immunoSEQ multiplex PCR, and TCRdb holds only the in-frame ones, with some missing. The data hold about 300,000 clones, with around 76% observed a single time. TCR beta libraries used about 2 micrograms of DNA from cryopreserved PBMCs. The source is a human donor with chronic lymphocytic leukemia. The source material was PBMCs, sampled at disease progression, from a patient treated with ibrutinib. V and J are TRBV5-1 and TRBJ1-5; 7 bases fit TRBD1. DNA of the CDR3: TGCGCCAGCAGCCCCGGGACAGAGAGCAATCAGCCCCAGCATTTT. Translating it yields CASSPGTESNQPQHF.